This T cell receptor (beta chain) emerged from a study of precursors of human CD4 cytotoxic T cells (dated by TCRdb to the late 2010s). For the wider study: CD4+ memory subsets from 14 donors in total were covered by the bulk TCR-seq analysis. Sequences for both the TCRalpha and TCRbeta chains came out of the TCR-seq analysis of over 11 donors (table S7). What the work shows at the level of the full study, not this receptor alone: According to the authors, a human observational design cannot definitively establish the direction of differentiation between precursor and effector cells. Only about 95% of the 14 donors were included in some bulk TCR-seq comparisons, suggesting that not every subset was available for every donor. A bigger share of IL-7Rhigh TEMRA clonotypes consisted of expanded effector clonotypes than was the case for TEM or TCM clonotypes. IL-7Rhigh and IL-7R- TEMRA subsets showed more restricted TCR repertoires, with lower diversity and more expanded clonotypes, than TCM and TEM subsets.

To test whether a precursor-effector relationship exists among CD4 cytotoxic T cells, bulk UMI-based TCR sequencing was run on four sorted CD4+ memory subsets: TCM, TEM, IL-7Rhigh TEMRA, and IL-7R- TEMRA. The cells came from peripheral blood mononuclear cells that had been isolated from human blood. Sequenced on an Illumina MiSeq. On the authors' methods: The Shannon-Wiener index, calculated in VDJtools, was used to measure repertoire diversity. TCRbeta clonotypes with a clonotype frequency of at least 3 were defined as expanded. TCRdb reprocessing: public reads trimmed at Q25 with fastp, clones called with MiXCR, in-frame beta chains kept. Each CDR3 protein appears once, grouped with its most common genes and DNA. These V and J calls rely on TCRdb rather than the paper's analysis. Present in this sample are some 610 distinct CDR3 sequences, approximately 22% of which were seen just once. The top ten constitute 15% of the sample.

This clonotype was recorded a few times. The specificity of this receptor is unknown. No clone much larger than this one lies a single base away; base qualities are absent. The germline V gene gives CDR1 as SGHAT and CDR2 as FQNNGV. V was cut back by 7 bases and J by 5 bases, leaving a gap of 9 bases between them. The CDR3 spans 12 residues, from the cysteine through the phenylalanine. CDR3 DNA is the only sequence kept; it has 36 bases, read in frame from the first base. This receptor was identified in a human donor in good health. Recombination joined TRBV11-2 with TRBJ2-1; no D gene can be assigned with confidence. Specimen: memory CD4+ T cells from blood (PBMCs). The sequenced DNA: TGTGCCAGCAAGGGAAACCACAATGAGCAGTTCTTC. This translates into CASKGNHNEQFF.